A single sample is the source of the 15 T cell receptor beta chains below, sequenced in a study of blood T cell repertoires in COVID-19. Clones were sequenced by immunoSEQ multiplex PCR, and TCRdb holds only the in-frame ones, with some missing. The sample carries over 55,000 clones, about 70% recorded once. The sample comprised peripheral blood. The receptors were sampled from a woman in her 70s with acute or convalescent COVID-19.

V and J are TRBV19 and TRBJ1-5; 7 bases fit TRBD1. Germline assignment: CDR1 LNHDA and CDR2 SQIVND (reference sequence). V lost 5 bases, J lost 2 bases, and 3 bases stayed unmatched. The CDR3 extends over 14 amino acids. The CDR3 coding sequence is TGTGCCAGTAGTCACGGGACAGGCAATCAGCCCCAGCATTTT. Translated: CASSHGTGNQPQHF.

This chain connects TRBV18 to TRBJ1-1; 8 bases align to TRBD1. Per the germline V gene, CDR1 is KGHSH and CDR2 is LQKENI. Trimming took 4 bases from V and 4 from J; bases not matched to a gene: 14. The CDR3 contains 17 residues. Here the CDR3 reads CASSLRLPDRAGTEAFF. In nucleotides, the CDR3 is TGTGCCAGCTCACTTAGACTACCGGACAGGGCTGGCACTGAAGCTTTCTTT.

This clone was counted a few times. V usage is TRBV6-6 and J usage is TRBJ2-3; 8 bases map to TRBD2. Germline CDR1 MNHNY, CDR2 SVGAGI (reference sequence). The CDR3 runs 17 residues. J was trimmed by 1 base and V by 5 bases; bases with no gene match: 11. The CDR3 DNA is TGTGCCAGCAGTCTCGGGGGGGGCGGAATGCGCACAGATACGCAGTATTTT. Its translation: CASSLGGGGMRTDTQYF.

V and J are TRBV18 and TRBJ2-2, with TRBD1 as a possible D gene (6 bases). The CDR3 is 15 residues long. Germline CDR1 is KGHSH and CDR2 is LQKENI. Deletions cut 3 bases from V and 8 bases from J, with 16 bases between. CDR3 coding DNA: TGTGCCAGCTCACCGCACCGGGACATGTTAGGGGAGCTGTTTTTT. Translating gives CASSPHRDMLGELFF.

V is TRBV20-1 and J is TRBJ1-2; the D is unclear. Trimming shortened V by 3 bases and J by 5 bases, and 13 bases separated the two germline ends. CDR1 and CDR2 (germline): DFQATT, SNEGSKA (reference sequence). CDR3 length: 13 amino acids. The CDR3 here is CSASSSQNYGYTF. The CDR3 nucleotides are TGCAGTGCTAGTTCGTCCCAGAATTATGGCTACACCTTC.

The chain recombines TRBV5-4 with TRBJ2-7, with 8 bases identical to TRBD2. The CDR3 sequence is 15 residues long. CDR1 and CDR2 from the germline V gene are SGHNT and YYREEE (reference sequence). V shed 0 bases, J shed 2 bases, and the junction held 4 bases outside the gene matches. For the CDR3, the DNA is TGTGCCAGCAGCTTGGAGGCGGGGGGACCCTACGAGCAGTACTTC. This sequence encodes CASSLEAGGPYEQYF.

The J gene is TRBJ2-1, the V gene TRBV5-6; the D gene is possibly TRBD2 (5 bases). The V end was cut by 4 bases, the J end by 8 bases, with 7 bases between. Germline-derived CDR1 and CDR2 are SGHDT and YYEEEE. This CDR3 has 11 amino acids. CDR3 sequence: CASSTEDEQFF. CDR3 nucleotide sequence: TGTGCCAGCAGCACGGAGGATGAGCAGTTCTTC.

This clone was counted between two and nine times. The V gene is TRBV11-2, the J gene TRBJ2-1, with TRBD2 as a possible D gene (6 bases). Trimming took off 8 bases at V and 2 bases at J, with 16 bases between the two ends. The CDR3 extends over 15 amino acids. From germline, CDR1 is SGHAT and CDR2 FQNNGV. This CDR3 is CASLGIGRAYNEQFF. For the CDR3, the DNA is TGTGCCAGCCTGGGGATCGGGAGAGCCTACAATGAGCAGTTCTTC.

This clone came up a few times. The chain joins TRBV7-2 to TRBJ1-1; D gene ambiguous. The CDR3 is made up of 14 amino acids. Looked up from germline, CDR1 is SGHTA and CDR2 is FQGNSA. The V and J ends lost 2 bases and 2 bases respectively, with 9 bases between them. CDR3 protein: CASSLSRANTEAFF. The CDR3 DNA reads TGTGCCAGCAGCTTAAGTAGAGCCAACACTGAAGCTTTCTTT.

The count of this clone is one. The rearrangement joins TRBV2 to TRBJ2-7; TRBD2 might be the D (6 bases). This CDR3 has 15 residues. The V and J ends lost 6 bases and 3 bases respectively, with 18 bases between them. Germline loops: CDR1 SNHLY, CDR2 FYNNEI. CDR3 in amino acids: CASRGGGGASYEQYF. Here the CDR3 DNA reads TGTGCCAGCAGGGGAGGCGGAGGGGCGAGCTACGAGCAGTACTTC.

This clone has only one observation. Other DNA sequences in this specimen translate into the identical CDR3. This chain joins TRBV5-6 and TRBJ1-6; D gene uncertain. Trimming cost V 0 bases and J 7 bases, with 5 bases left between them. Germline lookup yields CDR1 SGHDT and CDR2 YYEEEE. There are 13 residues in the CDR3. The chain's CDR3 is CASSLAGNSPLHF. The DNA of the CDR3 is TGTGCCAGCAGCTTGGCGGGGAATTCACCCCTCCACTTT.

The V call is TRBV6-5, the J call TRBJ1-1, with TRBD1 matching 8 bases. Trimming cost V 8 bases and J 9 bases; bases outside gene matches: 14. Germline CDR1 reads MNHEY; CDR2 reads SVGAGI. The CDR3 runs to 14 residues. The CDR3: CASLQGASVSQAFF. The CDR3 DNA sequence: TGTGCCAGCCTCCAGGGGGCTTCGGTGTCGCAAGCTTTCTTT.

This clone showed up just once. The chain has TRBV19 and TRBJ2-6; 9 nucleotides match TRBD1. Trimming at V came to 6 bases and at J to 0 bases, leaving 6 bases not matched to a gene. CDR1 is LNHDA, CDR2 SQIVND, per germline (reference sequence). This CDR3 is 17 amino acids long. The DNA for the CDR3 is TGTGCCAGTAGCGGGACAGGGTGGGGCTCTGGGGCCAACGTCCTGACTTTC. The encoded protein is CASSGTGWGSGANVLTF. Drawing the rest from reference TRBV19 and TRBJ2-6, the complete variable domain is DGGITQSPKYLFRKEGQNVTLSCEQNLNHDAMYWYRQDPGQGLRLIYYSQIVNDFQKGDIAEGYSVSREKKESFPLTVTSAQKNPTAFYLCASSGTGWGSGANVLTFGAGSRLTVL.

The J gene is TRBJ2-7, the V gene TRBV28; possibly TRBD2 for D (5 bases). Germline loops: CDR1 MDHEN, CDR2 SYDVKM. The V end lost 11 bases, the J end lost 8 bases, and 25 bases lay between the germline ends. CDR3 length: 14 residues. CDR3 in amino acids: CASLALGISSQQYF. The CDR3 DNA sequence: TGTGCCTCCCTAGCTTTGGGGATCTCCTCTCAGCAGTACTTC. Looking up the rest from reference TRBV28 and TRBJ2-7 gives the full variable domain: DVKVTQSSRYLVKRTGEKVFLECVQDMDHENMFWYRQDPGLGLRLIYFSYDVKMKEKGDIPEGYSVSREKKERFSLILESASTNQTSMYLCASLALGISSQQYFGPGTRLTVT.

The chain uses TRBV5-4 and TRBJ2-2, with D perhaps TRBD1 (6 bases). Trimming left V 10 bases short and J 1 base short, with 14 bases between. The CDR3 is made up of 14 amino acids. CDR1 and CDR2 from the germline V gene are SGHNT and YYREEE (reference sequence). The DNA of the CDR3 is TGTGCCGGGGGCAGGGGATGGAACACCGGGGAGCTGTTTTTT. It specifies CAGGRGWNTGELFF.